Shown below are 21 T cell receptor beta chains from a single sample sequenced in a study of T-cell reconstitution after alpha-beta-depleted transplantation in children. Library preparation (for TCRbeta) was performed with unique molecular identifiers. TCRdb passed the PCR reads through MiXCR, listing each CDR3 protein once. Of about 600,000 distinct CDR3 sequences detected, about 10% appear once; the ten largest clones hold 4% to 5%. The input for sequencing was PBMCs from the stem cell graft donor, taken from the stem cell graft. The receptors derive from a human donor who donated a stem cell graft to a child with acute myeloid leukemia.

This clonotype was picked up a small number of times. The chain recombines TRBV12-3 or TRBV12-4 with TRBJ2-1; 7 positions agree with TRBD2. V was clipped by 0 bases and J by 3 bases; unmatched bases: 8. This CDR3 is 17 amino acids long. The CDR3 coding sequence is TGTGCCAGCAGTTTAGCGACGGGGGGACTTTTCTACAATGAGCAGTTCTTC. Its translation is CASSLATGGLFYNEQFF.

The J gene is TRBJ2-1, the V gene TRBV30, with a tentative D call TRBD2 (6 bases). Between the trimmed V and J ends, which lost 0 bases and 5 bases, there was a span of 17 bases. CDR3 length: 16 amino acids. Germline lookup yields CDR1 GTSNPN and CDR2 SVGIG (reference sequence). CDR3 region: CAWSVRRLAPNNEQFF. The CDR3 DNA reads TGTGCCTGGAGTGTACGGCGTCTAGCGCCTAACAATGAGCAGTTCTTC.

This clonotype appeared many times. The chain employs TRBV6-5 and TRBJ2-7, with a tentative D call TRBD2 (6 bases). V was clipped by 0 bases and J by 4 bases, with 13 bases between them. This CDR3 has 15 residues. Germline loops: CDR1 MNHEY, CDR2 SVGAGI. CDR3 amino acids: CASSYSVASAYEQYF. The CDR3 DNA reads TGTGCCAGCAGTTACTCGGTGGCTAGCGCGTACGAGCAGTACTTC.

The rearrangement joins TRBV28 to TRBJ1-4, with D possibly being TRBD1 (5 bases). The V end lost 5 bases, the J end lost 8 bases, and 18 bases lay between the germline ends. Per the germline V gene, CDR1 is MDHEN and CDR2 is SYDVKM. The CDR3 has 15 amino acids. CDR3 in DNA: TGTGCCAGCAGTCCACCAACAGGAGAAGTGGAAAAACTGTTTTTT. Protein: CASSPPTGEVEKLFF.

A few counts support this clonotype. The J gene is TRBJ1-5, the V gene TRBV11-2; D remains unclear. V was trimmed by 5 bases and J by 5 bases, leaving 16 bases between them. The CDR3 spans 15 residues. Germline CDR1 and CDR2: SGHAT and FQNNGV. CDR3 in amino acids: CASSHWSGVDQPQHF. The CDR3 bases are TGTGCCAGCAGCCACTGGTCCGGGGTAGATCAGCCCCAGCATTTT. The whole variable domain, filled in from reference TRBV11-2 and TRBJ1-5, reads EAGVAQSPRYKIIEKRQSVAFWCNPISGHATLYWYQQILGQGPKLLIQFQNNGVVDDSQLPKDRFSAERLKGVDSTLKIQPAKLEDSAVYLCASSHWSGVDQPQHFGDGTRLSIL.

The rearrangement joins TRBV7-3 to TRBJ2-1; 8 bases fit TRBD2. This CDR3 comprises 17 residues. Germline-derived CDR1 and CDR2 are SGHTA and FQGTGA. Germline trimming cut 4 bases from V and 4 bases from J; bases unmatched to any gene: 12. CDR3 region: CASSSRATSGGYNEQFF. The CDR3 coding sequence is TGTGCCAGCAGCTCCCGCGCTACTAGCGGAGGGTACAATGAGCAGTTCTTC.

Ten or more counts support this clonotype. The V call is TRBV29-1, the J call TRBJ1-2, with TRBD1 matching over 11 bases. CDR1 is SQVTM, CDR2 ANQGSEA, per germline. The length of the CDR3 is 13 residues. Trimming removed 6 bases from V and 4 bases from J; junction bases left unmatched: 4. CDR3 DNA sequence: TGCAGCGTAGGACAGGGGGCCGGCTATGGCTACACCTTC. Protein product: CSVGQGAGYGYTF.

The sample holds many counts of this clonotype. The gene calls are TRBV14 and TRBJ2-5; possible D gene TRBD2, 5 bases. The length of the CDR3 is 12 residues. Trimming shortened V by 5 bases and J by 3 bases, and 7 bases separated the two germline ends. The germline gives CDR1 SGHDN, CDR2 FVKESK. This chain's CDR3 is CASSERKETQYF. Here the CDR3 DNA reads TGTGCCAGCAGCGAGCGGAAAGAGACCCAGTACTTC.

This clonotype showed up just a few times. The chain combines TRBV15 with TRBJ1-2; D unresolved. The CDR3 is 15 amino acids. V lost 5 bases to trimming and J lost 1 base, with 14 bases between them. Germline-derived CDR1 and CDR2 are LNHNV and YYDKDF (reference sequence). The DNA of the CDR3 is TGTGCCACCAGCCCAGGTGGAGAAGTTAACTATGGCTACACCTTC. Translating it yields CATSPGGEVNYGYTF.

In its sample, this clonotype was seen a few times. This chain uses TRBV20-1 with TRBJ1-4; 8 bases align to TRBD1. Germline values: CDR1 DFQATT, CDR2 SNEGSKA (reference sequence). V lost 1 base to trimming and J lost 7 bases; unmatched junction nucleotides: 2. This CDR3 has 13 residues. The CDR3 sequence is CSARGQGSEKLFF. CDR3 nucleotides: TGCAGTGCTAGAGGACAGGGGTCTGAAAAACTGTTTTTT.

The V gene is TRBV11-3, the J gene TRBJ2-1; a possible D gene is TRBD1 (5 bases). The germline V gene has CDR1 SGHNT and CDR2 YENEEA. Trimming pared 3 bases from V and 8 bases from J, leaving 8 bases between. The length of the CDR3 is 12 residues. DNA of the CDR3: TGTGCCAGCAGCTTCAGGGTCGATGAGCAGTTCTTC. Protein sequence: CASSFRVDEQFF.

This clonotype was observed a few times. The genes are TRBV4-1 and TRBJ2-7; D is ambiguous. Between the trimmed V and J ends, which lost 0 bases and 2 bases, there was a span of 11 bases. The germline gives CDR1 MGHRA, CDR2 YSYEKL. There are 15 residues in the CDR3. The DNA of the CDR3 is TGCGCCAGCAGCCAAGAGACGGTTACTCCCTACGAGCAGTACTTC. As protein: CASSQETVTPYEQYF.

To note about this clonotype: A much more abundant neighbour one base away suggests this may be a read error. V and J are TRBV11-2 and TRBJ2-1; TRBD2 might be the D (5 bases). The J call is doubtful: the DNA matches TRBJ2-7 better. CDR3 length equals 15 residues. Germline assignment: CDR1 SGHAT and CDR2 FQNNGV. The CDR3 DNA follows: TGTGCCAGCAGCTTTAAAAGGGAGTTTTACAATGAGCAGTACTTC. Translating gives CASSFKREFYNEQYF.

The chain combines TRBV5-1 with TRBJ2-7; TRBD1 might be the D (5 bases). Per germline, CDR1 SGHRS and CDR2 YFSETQ. The V gene lost 0 bases and the J gene lost 3 bases, with 10 bases spanning the gap. The length of the CDR3 is 14 residues. The CDR3: CASSLEGPGYEQYF. The CDR3 DNA is TGCGCCAGCAGCTTGGAGGGGCCCGGCTACGAGCAGTACTTC.

The chain links TRBV29-1 to TRBJ2-3; D remains unclear. Between the trimmed V and J ends, which lost 4 bases and 8 bases, there was a span of 19 bases. CDR1 is SQVTM, CDR2 ANQGSEA, per germline. The CDR3 has 14 amino acids. The CDR3 nucleotides are TGCAGCGTTGCCCCTGCCGGTGACCCCGGTACGCAGTATTTT. Its translation is CSVAPAGDPGTQYF.

This clonotype appeared many times. The chain combines TRBV6-5 with TRBJ2-2; 9 nucleotides match TRBD1. Germline V gene sequence: CDR1 MNHEY, CDR2 SVGAGI. This CDR3 region has 16 residues. J lost 4 bases, V lost 0 bases, and 3 bases had no gene match. Here the CDR3 DNA reads TGTGCCAGCAGTTACTCAGGGACAGGGATCACCGGGGAGCTGTTTTTT. Its protein is CASSYSGTGITGELFF.

There are many counts of this clonotype. The chain carries TRBV6-5 and TRBJ1-4; a possible D gene is TRBD1 (6 bases). Trimming took off 2 bases at V and 4 bases at J, with 11 bases between the two ends. The length of the CDR3 is 15 residues. CDR1 is MNHEY, CDR2 SVGAGI, per germline. The CDR3 sequence: CASSYDGTFNEKLFF. In DNA, the CDR3 is TGTGCCAGCAGTTACGATGGGACATTTAATGAAAAACTGTTTTTT.

At least ten counts were recorded for this clonotype. The chain recombines TRBV24-1 with TRBJ2-2; 8 bases match TRBD2. Per germline, CDR1 KGHDR and CDR2 SFDVKD. There are 14 residues in the CDR3. The V gene end was trimmed by 7 bases and the J gene end by 3 bases; junction bases not matched to a gene: 3. In DNA form, the CDR3 reads TGTGCCACCAGGGGACTAGTGGACACCGGGGAGCTGTTTTTT. It is translated as CATRGLVDTGELFF.

The chain has TRBV29-1 and TRBJ2-1, with 10 bases fitting TRBD2. CDR3 length: 14 residues. J gave up 8 bases and V 2 bases, and 6 bases lay outside the gene matches. The V gene's germline CDR1 is SQVTM and CDR2 ANQGSEA. The CDR3 DNA reads as TGCAGCGTTGAATGGGCTAGCGGGAGTGATGAGCAGTTCTTC. This sequence encodes CSVEWASGSDEQFF.

This clonotype was counted between two and nine times. The gene calls are TRBV12-3 or TRBV12-4 and TRBJ2-7; a possible D gene is TRBD1 (5 bases). CDR3 length equals 16 residues. Trimming cost V 7 bases and J 0 bases, with 19 bases left between them. As DNA, the CDR3 is TGTGCCAGCACCCTCGCGCTGGACACGAGCTCCTACGAGCAGTACTTC. Its translation: CASTLALDTSSYEQYF.

This clonotype showed up many times. V and J are TRBV5-1 and TRBJ2-7; possibly TRBD1 or TRBD2 for D (5 bases each). The CDR3 runs to 14 residues. The V end lost 0 bases, the J end lost 2 bases, and 9 bases lay between the germline ends. CDR1 is SGHRS and CDR2 is YFSETQ in the germline V gene. The CDR3 sequence: CASSLDGGPYEQYF. CDR3 DNA sequence: TGCGCCAGCAGCTTGGATGGGGGACCCTACGAGCAGTACTTC.